These 25 T cell receptor beta chains originate from one sample sequenced in a study of OX40 agonist ivuxolimab in advanced cancers. The method was immunoSEQ multiplex PCR; TCRdb's version includes in-frame clones alone and lacks a portion of them. The table records 65,000 to 75,000 clones, about 85% of them present only once. The material sequenced was CD4+ or CD8+ T cells sorted from blood, taken in a trial of the OX40 agonist ivuxolimab. The source is an adult with an advanced solid tumor such as melanoma, head and neck, liver or kidney cancer.

J is TRBJ2-5 and V is TRBV7-2; a possible D gene is TRBD2 (5 bases). CDR3 length: 14 residues. V lost 5 bases, J lost 1 base, and 11 bases lay in between. CDR1 is SGHTA, CDR2 FQGNSA, per germline. The CDR3 nucleotides read TGTGCCAGCAGCGCCCAGGCGGGCCAAGAGACCCAGTACTTC. Translated: CASSAQAGQETQYF. Full variable domain (outside the CDR3, taken from reference TRBV7-2 and TRBJ2-5): GAGVSQSPSNKVTEKGKDVELRCDPISGHTALYWYRQSLGQGLEFLIYFQGNSAPDKSGLPSDRFSAERTGGSVSTLTIQRTQQEDSAVYLCASSAQAGQETQYFGPGTRLLVL.

CDR3: CASSLPSGVPTDEQFF. CDR3 in DNA: TGTGCCAGCAGCTTACCTAGCGGGGTTCCTACGGATGAGCAGTTCTTC. The chain has TRBV7-9 and TRBJ2-1, with 9 bases aligning to TRBD2. From germline, CDR1 is SEHNR and CDR2 FQNEAQ (reference sequence). The CDR3 contains 16 residues. V was clipped by 2 bases and J by 8 bases; unmatched bases: 10. Filled out from reference TRBV7-9 and TRBJ2-1, the complete variable domain reads DTGVSQNPRHKITKRGQNVTFRCDPISEHNRLYWYRQTLGQGPEFLTYFQNEAQLEKSRLLSDRFSAERPKGSFSTLEIQRTEQGDSAMYLCASSLPSGVPTDEQFFGPGTRLTVL.

This clone was seen just once. This chain links TRBV4-1 with TRBJ2-2, with 14 bases that match TRBD2. The CDR3 totals 17 residues. Unmatched junction bases numbered 6, after V lost 4 bases and J lost 5 bases. From germline, CDR1 is MGHRA and CDR2 YSYEKL. CDR3 coding DNA: TGCGCCAGCAGCCCCGGACTAGCGGGAGGTGGGACCGGGGAGCTGTTTTTT. This sequence encodes CASSPGLAGGGTGELFF.

The chain links TRBV27 to TRBJ2-3, with 8 bases that match TRBD2. V dropped 3 bases and J dropped 5; count of bases not matched to a gene: 13. Germline V lookup: CDR1 MNHEY, CDR2 SMNVEV (reference sequence). CDR3 length: 17 residues. The CDR3 coding sequence is TGTGCCAGCAGTTTTACGCAGGGCGGGAGGTCGGGAGATACGCAGTATTTT. Translating gives CASSFTQGGRSGDTQYF.

This clone was seen once. CDR3 sequence: CASSLLQGVGEQYF. As DNA, the CDR3 is TGCGCCAGCAGCTTGTTACAGGGGGTAGGCGAGCAGTACTTC. The chain recombines TRBV5-1 with TRBJ2-7; 8 bases are shared with TRBD1. This CDR3 is 14 amino acids long. V lost 1 base and J lost 6; bases outside the gene matches: 6. CDR1 and CDR2 (germline): SGHRS, YFSETQ.

The chain recombines TRBV5-1 with TRBJ2-5, with D possibly matching TRBD1 (6 bases). Germline V gene data show CDR1 as SGHRS and CDR2 as YFSETQ. Trimming stripped 4 bases from V and 2 bases from J, with 9 bases between. The CDR3 consists of 13 residues. The CDR3 DNA is TGCGCCAGCAGCCCCGGACAGCAAGAGACCCAGTACTTC. Encoded protein: CASSPGQQETQYF.

The CDR3 reads CASSMASAGELFF. The CDR3 coding sequence is TGTGCCAGTAGTATGGCTAGCGCCGGGGAGCTGTTTTTT. The chain is built from TRBV19 and TRBJ2-2; possibly TRBD2 for D (6 bases). The V gene's germline CDR1 is LNHDA and CDR2 SQIVND (reference sequence). This CDR3 contains 13 residues. Trimming took off 3 bases at V and 6 bases at J, with 8 bases between the two ends.

This sequence joins TRBV5-1 and TRBJ2-3, with 9 bases aligning to TRBD2. The CDR3 has 14 amino acids. Germline V gene data show CDR1 as SGHRS and CDR2 as YFSETQ. V was pared by 3 bases and J by 10 bases, with 9 bases of the junction left unmatched. CDR3: CASSSGGGGAAQYF. The CDR3 nucleotides read TGCGCCAGCAGCTCCGGGGGCGGGGGGGCAGCGCAGTATTTT.

The chain is built from TRBV19 and TRBJ2-3; TRBD1 agrees at 9 bases. Germline-derived CDR1 and CDR2 are LNHDA and SQIVND (reference sequence). This CDR3 region has 15 residues. Trimming cost V 0 bases and J 4 bases; bases outside gene matches: 2. In DNA form, the CDR3 reads TGTGCCAGTAGTATAGAGACAGGGGGGCCAGATACGCAGTATTTT. It translates to CASSIETGGPDTQYF.

The chain couples TRBV6-5 to TRBJ1-3, with a possible D match to TRBD1 (5 bases). CDR1 and CDR2 (germline): MNHEY, SVGAGI. This CDR3 region has 15 residues. Between the trimmed V and J ends, which lost 8 bases and 4 bases, there was a span of 18 bases. The CDR3: CASGSSGAEGNTIYF. The CDR3 coding sequence is TGTGCCAGCGGCTCATCCGGGGCGGAGGGAAACACCATATATTTT.

This clone has a handful of counts. The gene calls are TRBV7-9 and TRBJ1-5; no clear D gene. The CDR3 consists of 14 residues. The germline gives CDR1 SEHNR, CDR2 FQNEAQ (reference sequence). V lost 5 bases, J lost 6 bases, and 14 bases lay in between. The CDR3 DNA reads as TGTGCCAGCAGCCCCGAGGGCCCCGGTCAGCCCCAGCATTTT. This sequence encodes CASSPEGPGQPQHF. The full variable domain, in which reference TRBV7-9 and TRBJ1-5 provide the parts outside the CDR3, is DTGVSQNPRHKITKRGQNVTFRCDPISEHNRLYWYRQTLGQGPEFLTYFQNEAQLEKSRLLSDRFSAERPKGSFSTLEIQRTEQGDSAMYLCASSPEGPGQPQHFGDGTRLSIL.

The DNA for the CDR3 is TGTGCCAGCAGCGGGGGCCAAGGACGAAATCAGCCCCAGCATTTT. Protein: CASSGGQGRNQPQHF. V gene TRBV16 combines with J gene TRBJ1-5, with D perhaps matching TRBD1 (6 bases). The CDR3 has 15 residues. Between the trimmed V and J ends, which lost 5 bases and 4 bases, there was a span of 15 bases. Per germline, CDR1 KGHSY and CDR2 FQNENV.

This clone was picked up a small number of times. V is TRBV5-5 and J is TRBJ2-7, with D possibly matching TRBD1 (5 bases). CDR3 size: 14 residues. The germline V and J ends were trimmed by 3 bases and 6 bases, with 16 bases remaining between them. Germline CDR1 reads SGHKS; CDR2 reads YYEKEE (reference sequence). The CDR3 nucleotides are TGTGCCAGCAGCTCCCAGGGCCTTATGAGCGAGCAGTACTTC. It encodes CASSSQGLMSEQYF.

The V and J genes are TRBV5-1 and TRBJ2-1, with D possibly TRBD2 on 5 matching bases. CDR3 length: 17 residues. The V gene lost 5 bases and the J gene lost 0 bases, with 18 bases spanning the gap. Per the germline V gene, CDR1 is SGHRS and CDR2 is YFSETQ. The CDR3, as DNA: TGCGCCAGCAGATACGGGATAGGGTCTAGCTCCTACAATGAGCAGTTCTTC. It specifies CASRYGIGSSSYNEQFF.

The CDR3 region is CASSAGVTGELFF. The CDR3 bases are TGTGCCAGCAGCGCCGGGGTGACCGGGGAGCTGTTTTTT. The chain couples TRBV6-5 to TRBJ2-2, with D perhaps TRBD2 (5 bases). The CDR3 has 13 residues. Germline V gene lookup returns CDR1 MNHEY and CDR2 SVGAGI. Trimming shortened V by 6 bases and J by 5 bases, and 10 bases separated the two germline ends.

The chain uses TRBV5-6 and TRBJ2-1, with TRBD1 identical over 8 bases. The CDR3 consists of 14 residues. Germline V lookup: CDR1 SGHDT, CDR2 YYEEEE. J gave up 7 bases and V 2 bases, and 5 bases lay outside the gene matches. CDR3 region: CASSFWDRRNEQFF. The CDR3 region has the DNA TGTGCCAGCAGCTTTTGGGACAGGAGAAATGAGCAGTTCTTC.

The V call is TRBV28, the J call TRBJ2-7; tentatively, D is TRBD2 (6 bases). The CDR3 length is 13 residues. The germline V and J ends were trimmed by 8 bases and 2 bases, with 13 bases remaining between them. Germline lookup yields CDR1 MDHEN and CDR2 SYDVKM. This CDR3 is CASGDSGAYEQYF. The CDR3 DNA sequence: TGTGCCAGCGGGGACTCCGGGGCCTACGAGCAGTACTTC.

The genes are TRBV5-6 and TRBJ1-2; D might be TRBD1 (5 bases). There are 13 residues in the CDR3. V dropped 0 bases and J dropped 2 bases, with 5 bases sitting between them. The V gene's germline CDR1 is SGHDT and CDR2 YYEEEE. CDR3 DNA sequence: TGTGCCAGCAGCTTGGGGGGGAACTATGGCTACACCTTC. Translation gives CASSLGGNYGYTF.

The chain couples TRBV28 to TRBJ2-5; D is possibly TRBD2 (6 bases). Germline V gives CDR1 MDHEN, CDR2 SYDVKM. The CDR3 is made up of 19 amino acids. Between the trimmed V and J ends, which lost 5 bases and 1 base, there was a span of 26 bases. The CDR3, as DNA: TGTGCCAGCAGTGATGCTACAACCCCAGGGCGGAGGGCCCAAGAGACCCAGTACTTC. Residues: CASSDATTPGRRAQETQYF. The complete variable domain, with remaining parts taken from reference TRBV28 and TRBJ2-5, reads DVKVTQSSRYLVKRTGEKVFLECVQDMDHENMFWYRQDPGLGLRLIYFSYDVKMKEKGDIPEGYSVSREKKERFSLILESASTNQTSMYLCASSDATTPGRRAQETQYFGPGTRLLVL.

V and J are TRBV10-3 and TRBJ2-2; D is unclear. V shed 7 bases and J shed 4 bases, with 7 bases lying between them. Germline CDR1 is ENHRY and CDR2 is SYGVKD. The CDR3 contains 12 residues. In DNA form, the CDR3 reads TGTGCCATCACCGACACCACCGGGGAGCTGTTTTTT. Its translation is CAITDTTGELFF.

This clone was observed a few times. V usage is TRBV19 and J usage is TRBJ1-5; possible D gene TRBD1, 5 bases. V was shortened by 3 bases and J by 8 bases, with 11 bases between the two germline ends. Germline V CDR1 and CDR2: LNHDA, SQIVND (reference sequence). CDR3 length: 13 residues. The CDR3 spells CASSMGVMEPQHF. CDR3 sequence (DNA): TGTGCCAGTAGTATGGGGGTTATGGAGCCCCAGCATTTT.

V gene TRBV28 combines with J gene TRBJ1-2; D perhaps matches TRBD1 (6 bases). Looked up from germline, CDR1 is MDHEN and CDR2 is SYDVKM. Trimming removed 10 bases at V and 3 bases at J, with 15 bases between. The length of the CDR3 is 13 residues. CDR3 DNA: TGTGCCACCCCCGGGGGGCCCCACTATGGCTACACCTTC. It is translated as CATPGGPHYGYTF.

V gene TRBV7-2 combines with J gene TRBJ2-2; the D gene is possibly TRBD2 (5 bases). CDR1 is SGHTA and CDR2 is FQGNSA in the germline V gene. The V gene lost 2 bases and the J gene lost 3 bases, with 7 bases spanning the gap. The CDR3 runs 14 residues. CDR3: CASSLRRDTGELFF. DNA of the CDR3: TGTGCCAGCAGCTTACGGCGGGACACCGGGGAGCTGTTTTTT.

The V gene is TRBV21-1, the J gene TRBJ1-2; TRBD1 is the table's D call and was not checked against the DNA. TRBV21-1 is deemed a pseudogene. This CDR3 comprises 12 residues. CDR3 amino acids: CASGTGEGGYTF. The CDR3 bases are TGTGCCAGCGGGACAGGGGAGGGCGGCTACACCTTC.

CDR3 sequence reads: CASSDPSSSYNEQFF. The CDR3 DNA sequence: TGTGCCAGCAGCGACCCGTCGTCCTCCTACAATGAGCAGTTCTTC. V is TRBV9 and J is TRBJ2-1; D gene unclear. This CDR3 has 15 amino acids. Germline CDR1 is SGDLS and CDR2 is YYNGEE. Deletions cut 3 bases from V and 0 bases from J, with 10 bases between.